The 9 T cell receptor beta chains given below trace back to one sample, sequenced in a study of blood T cell repertoires in COVID-19. Sequencing used immunoSEQ multiplex PCR; TCRdb keeps in-frame clones, though not all of them. The sample has some 110,000 clones; approximately 90% are singletons. Sequencing was performed on peripheral blood. Receptors originate from a human donor in a cohort sampled during active COVID-19.

The CDR3 here is CASSLSLGGGRDTQYF. CDR3 DNA sequence: TGTGCCAGCAGCTTATCCTTAGGGGGGGGCCGGGATACGCAGTATTTT. The chain recombines TRBV11-2 with TRBJ2-3, with D perhaps TRBD2 (7 bases). With 2 bases removed from V and 6 bases from J, the gap between germline ends came to 18 bases. Per germline, CDR1 SGHAT and CDR2 FQNNGV. The CDR3 length is 16 residues.

This chain joins TRBV24-1 and TRBJ1-1; perhaps TRBD1 as D (5 bases). Looked up from germline, CDR1 is KGHDR and CDR2 is SFDVKD. V lost 1 base to trimming and J lost 1 base, with 18 bases between them. The CDR3 length is 18 residues. CDR3 loop: CATSDFGQTVFTNTEAFF. The CDR3 coding sequence is TGTGCCACCAGTGATTTTGGGCAGACAGTGTTTACGAACACTGAAGCTTTCTTT.

The rearrangement uses TRBV7-9 and TRBJ2-1, with TRBD2 matching over 9 bases. Per germline, CDR1 SEHNR and CDR2 FQNEAQ (reference sequence). The CDR3 is 14 residues long. Germline trimming cut 4 bases from V and 7 bases from J; bases unmatched to any gene: 5. CDR3 coding DNA: TGTGCCAGCAGCTCTGTTGCGGGGGGGAATGAGCAGTTCTTC. Protein product: CASSSVAGGNEQFF.

V is TRBV30 and J is TRBJ1-1; no clear D gene. From germline, CDR1 is GTSNPN and CDR2 SVGIG (reference sequence). CDR3 length equals 12 residues. The V end lost 4 bases, the J end lost 7 bases, and 13 bases lay between the germline ends. CDR3 amino acids: CAWNKVPSEAFF. The CDR3 nucleotides are TGTGCCTGGAATAAAGTACCCAGTGAAGCTTTCTTT.

This clone was counted once. The rearrangement uses TRBV4-1 and TRBJ1-4; no definite D call. There are 16 residues in the CDR3. V was shortened by 1 base and J by 2 bases, with 11 bases between the two germline ends. The germline V gene encodes CDR1 MGHRA and CDR2 YSYEKL. This chain's CDR3 is CASSQAPRGTNEKLFF. CDR3 in DNA: TGCGCCAGCAGCCAAGCCCCTCGTGGCACTAATGAAAAACTGTTTTTT.

V gene TRBV6-5 combines with J gene TRBJ1-1; D uncertain. Germline loops: CDR1 MNHEY, CDR2 SVGAGI. This CDR3 is built from 15 residues. V lost 5 bases, J lost 4 bases, and 17 bases lay in between. The CDR3 loop reads CASSPWALTSTEAFF. Written as DNA, the CDR3 is TGTGCCAGCAGTCCGTGGGCCCTGACGAGCACTGAAGCTTTCTTT.

The gene calls are TRBV28 and TRBJ2-7; TRBD2 matches at 12 bases. The CDR3 runs to 14 residues. V shed 6 bases and J 4 bases; nucleotides not matched to a gene: 4. Germline V gene lookup returns CDR1 MDHEN and CDR2 SYDVKM. The CDR3 DNA follows: TGTGCCAGCAGGACTAGCGGGAGTCGGTACGAGCAGTACTTC. This encodes CASRTSGSRYEQYF.

V usage is TRBV6-6 and J usage is TRBJ2-3, with 12 bases fitting TRBD1. Germline assignment: CDR1 MNHNY and CDR2 SVGAGI (reference sequence). Trimming cost V 6 bases and J 6 bases; bases outside gene matches: 7. The length of the CDR3 is 15 residues. The CDR3 protein is CASSLQGQGADTQYF. CDR3 nucleotide sequence: TGTGCCAGCAGCCTCCAGGGACAGGGGGCTGATACGCAGTATTTT.

The chain employs TRBV7-8 and TRBJ1-4; D call uncertain. This CDR3 spans 14 amino acids. Germline V gene lookup returns CDR1 SGHVS and CDR2 FQNEAQ. Trimming removed 4 bases from V and 7 bases from J, with 13 bases in between. CDR3 sequence: CASSSTPSGEKLFF. CDR3 sequence (DNA): TGTGCCAGCAGCTCGACTCCCTCGGGTGAAAAACTGTTTTTT.